Following are 3 T cell receptor beta chains from one sample sequenced in a study of early stage breast cancer tumors. Repertoires were generated with immunoSEQ multiplex PCR, while TCRdb's copy carries only in-frame clones and drops some. The sample lists about 51,000 clones, around 80% occurring once. The sequencing sample was made of blood. These receptors were collected from a person aged 35-55 years with breast cancer.

This chain joins TRBV28 and TRBJ2-7; 10 bases are a match to TRBD1. The germline gives CDR1 MDHEN, CDR2 SYDVKM. The V segment lost 3 bases and the J segment 3 bases; nucleotides outside the gene matches: 5. The CDR3 contains 15 residues. The CDR3 region is CASSLGQGWGYEQYF. The CDR3, as DNA: TGTGCCAGCAGTTTGGGACAGGGGTGGGGCTACGAGCAGTACTTC. The variable domain in full, completed from reference TRBV28 and TRBJ2-7, reads DVKVTQSSRYLVKRTGEKVFLECVQDMDHENMFWYRQDPGLGLRLIYFSYDVKMKEKGDIPEGYSVSREKKERFSLILESASTNQTSMYLCASSLGQGWGYEQYFGPGTRLTVT.

The chain joins TRBV5-1 to TRBJ2-3, with TRBD2 matching 9 bases. The CDR3 runs to 14 residues. V lost 4 bases to trimming and J lost 4 bases; unmatched junction nucleotides: 4. Looked up from germline, CDR1 is SGHRS and CDR2 is YFSETQ. The CDR3, as DNA: TGCGCCAGCAGCAATCTAGCGGGACCAGATACGCAGTATTTT. This codes for CASSNLAGPDTQYF.

The V gene is TRBV7-6, the J gene TRBJ2-2; 9 bases line up with TRBD2. V lost 5 bases and J lost 6; bases outside the gene matches: 7. Per the germline V gene, CDR1 is SGHVS and CDR2 is FNYEAQ. The CDR3 is made up of 15 amino acids. CDR3 loop: CASSTSSGIAGELFF. Here the CDR3 DNA reads TGTGCCAGCAGCACCTCTAGCGGGATAGCCGGGGAGCTGTTTTTT.